This TCR beta chain was retrieved from a study of shared clonotypes between healthy human individuals. The data were produced by immunoSEQ multiplex PCR, yet TCRdb's version contains in-frame clones alone and is incomplete. The sample records 2,500,000 or so clones, approximately 90% being singletons. This clone was observed a single time. Donors were healthy HIV-negative adults without recently reported acute infections or vaccinations. This CDR3 contains 15 residues. J was trimmed by 0 bases and V by 7 bases; bases with no gene match: 6. CDR1 is MNHNY, CDR2 SVGAGI, per germline (reference sequence).

This chain uses TRBV6-6 with TRBJ2-3, with 8 bases that match TRBD2. The sequence came from a man aged 18 to 35 in good health. The sample consisted of naive CD4+ T cells sorted from blood. Specified subset: CD45RA+ positively selected. In DNA form, the CDR3 reads TGTGCCAGCATCCGGGAGGGGATGAGCACAGATACGCAGTATTTT. Protein product: CASIREGMSTDTQYF.